This T cell receptor (beta chain) was identified in a study of early T cells in non-severe SARS-CoV-2 infection. This clonotype was recorded many times. This CDR3 region has 16 residues. V dropped 8 bases and J dropped 0; count of bases not matched to a gene: 7. Germline values: CDR1 ENHRY, CDR2 SYGVKD. TCRdb ran MiXCR on the 5' RACE reads and lists one entry per CDR3 protein. Of almost 65,000 distinct CDR3 sequences in the sample, just under 5% were seen once. The J gene is TRBJ2-3, the V gene TRBV10-3, with TRBD2 identical over 11 bases. Sequenced input: whole blood. This sequence originates from an adult who was a healthcare worker with PCR-confirmed SARS-CoV-2 infection or an uninfected control (not recorded which). In DNA form, the CDR3 reads TGTGCCATCTCCCAGACTAGCGGGGTTAGCACAGATACGCAGTATTTT. It yields the protein CAISQTSGVSTDTQYF.